The present entry profiles one T cell receptor (beta chain) with its context. Measured with immunoSEQ multiplex PCR; TCRdb has only the in-frame clones, and not every one. Of 2,500,000 or so clones listed, roughly 90% are singletons. These data originate in a study of shared clonotypes between healthy human individuals. The germline gives CDR1 SGHDT, CDR2 YYEEEE. After removal of 4 bases from V and 0 bases from J, the junction contained 3 bases not matched to a gene. The CDR3 runs to 17 residues. This chain links TRBV5-6 with TRBJ2-1, with 14 bases fitting TRBD2. The TCR was taken from a man between 18 and 35 years old in good health. Some clones in this sample may be carry-over from other donors' samples. Sequenced sample: naive CD4+ T cells from PBMCs. Sample subset: CD45RA+ positively selected. This chain's CDR3 is CASSAGLAGVSYNEQFF. The CDR3 bases are TGTGCCAGCAGCGCGGGACTAGCGGGAGTCTCCTACAATGAGCAGTTCTTC.